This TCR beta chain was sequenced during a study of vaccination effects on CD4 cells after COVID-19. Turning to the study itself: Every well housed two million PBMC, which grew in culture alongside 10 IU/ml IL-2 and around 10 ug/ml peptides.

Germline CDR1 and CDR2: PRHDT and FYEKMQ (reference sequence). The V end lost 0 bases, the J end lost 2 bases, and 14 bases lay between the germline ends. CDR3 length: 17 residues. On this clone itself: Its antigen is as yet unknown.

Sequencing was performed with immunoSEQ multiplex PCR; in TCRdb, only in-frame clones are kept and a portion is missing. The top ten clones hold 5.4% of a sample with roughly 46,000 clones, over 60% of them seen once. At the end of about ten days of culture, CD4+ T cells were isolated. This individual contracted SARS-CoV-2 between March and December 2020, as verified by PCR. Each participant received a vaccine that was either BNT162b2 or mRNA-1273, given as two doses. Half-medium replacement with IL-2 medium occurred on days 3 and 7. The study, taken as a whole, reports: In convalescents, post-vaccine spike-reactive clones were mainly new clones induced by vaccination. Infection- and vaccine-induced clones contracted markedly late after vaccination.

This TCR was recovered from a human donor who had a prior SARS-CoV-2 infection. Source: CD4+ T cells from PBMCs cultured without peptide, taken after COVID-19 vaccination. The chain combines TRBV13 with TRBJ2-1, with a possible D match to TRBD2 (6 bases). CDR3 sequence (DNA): TGTGCCAGCAGCTTAGGCTCTTGGCTAGCGACCTACAATGAGCAGTTCTTC. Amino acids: CASSLGSWLATYNEQFF.